The clone carrying this TCR beta chain was picked up many times. The sample belongs to a study of patients and donors after allogeneic stem cell transplantation. Each CDR3 protein gets one entry after TCRdb re-called the RT-PCR reads with MiXCR. Counted here are around 82,000 distinct CDR3 sequences, approximately 5.2% occurring once; the ten biggest clones make up 2.6%. The germline V gene has CDR1 MNHNS and CDR2 SASEGT. Deletions cut 8 bases from V and 0 bases from J, with 18 bases between. The CDR3 covers 16 residues. The sequence was obtained from a human donor who was either an allogeneic HSCT recipient or a stem cell or donor lymphocyte infusion donor (not recorded which). It is not recorded whose cells these are; they may come from a transplant donor. The material sequenced was blood, either unsorted or a sorted T cell fraction (not recorded which). The chain employs TRBV6-1 and TRBJ2-3; TRBD2 is a possible D gene (5 bases). Written as DNA, the CDR3 is TGTGCCAGCGACCGTTATGGAGGTACTAGCACAGATACGCAGTATTTT. This codes for CASDRYGGTSTDTQYF.